The clone carrying this TCR beta chain was counted between two and nine times. A much larger clone differs by one base, so this may be a read error. The source of the sample is a study of neurological immune-mediated disorders. cDNA synthesis was performed by 5'RACE with 10-nucleotide random UMIs. MiXCR, applied by TCRdb to the 5' RACE reads, yields one record per CDR3 protein. The sample has approximately 43,000 distinct CDR3 sequences, 2.5% seen once. CDR1 is SQVTM, CDR2 ANQGSEA, per germline. The V end lost 2 bases, the J end lost 1 base, and 7 bases lay between the germline ends. The CDR3 is 13 amino acids.

The source is a man aged 25 to 40 with multiple sclerosis. V and J are TRBV29-1 and TRBJ2-3; D gene unclear. Source material: PBMCs. The CDR3 DNA reads as TGCAGCGTTGAACGAAAGGGCACAGATACGCAGTATTTT. Translating it yields CSVERKGTDTQYF.